A few counts support the clone carrying this T cell receptor beta chain. Antigen specificity is unknown. The V end lost 3 bases, the J end lost 3 bases, and 13 bases lay between the germline ends. This CDR3 is 14 amino acids long. Germline V gene sequence: CDR1 DFQATT, CDR2 SNEGSKA (reference sequence). The data stem from a study of T cells after yellow fever vaccination. Study-wide results and limits: Clonotypes appearing in both CD4 and CD8 compartments existed, and their share was small.

TCRdb recomputed calls from the 5' RACE reads with MiXCR, one row per CDR3 protein. The data show a few hundred thousand distinct CDR3 sequences, with approximately 3.2% seen just once and around 3% held by the top ten. The sequence was obtained from a man in his late teens or twenties who received the YFV17D yellow fever vaccine. The J gene is TRBJ2-3, the V gene TRBV20-1; D not resolved. Specimen: CD4+ T cells sorted from PBMCs, collected 10 days after the yellow fever booster vaccination. Here the CDR3 DNA reads TGCAGTGCTAGGGAACCACGACGTACAGATACGCAGTATTTT. Encoded protein: CSAREPRRTDTQYF.